The 5 T cell receptor beta chains reported below all come from one sample, sequenced in a study of tumor-infiltrating lymphocytes in primary liver carcinoma. Starting material for RNA and DNA co-extraction consisted of about 17-34 mg of unsorted bulk tissue. With around 500 ng total RNA as template and a constant-region primer, TCR beta cDNA was made. Three-round nested multiplex PCR performed with slightly modified ARM-PCR produced the TCR beta libraries. Researchers ran the first two PCR rounds for roughly 10 cycles each with TRBV1-TRBV30 forward primers and a C-beta reverse primer. TCRdb passed the multiplex PCR reads through MiXCR, listing each CDR3 protein once. The sample lists roughly 100,000 distinct CDR3 sequences, approximately 68% occurring once. Sequencing was performed on liver tumor tissue from sampling region 5. Subset specified: tumor region T5, tumor centre. These receptor sequences come from a woman aged 60-75 years with primary liver carcinoma and hepatitis B virus infection.

Concerning this clonotype: No conserved phenylalanine or tryptophan is present at the end of the CDR3, so a read error is the likely explanation. The chain recombines TRBV6-6 with TRBJ2-7; 9 bases agree with TRBD1. Per germline, CDR1 MNHNY and CDR2 SVGAGI (reference sequence). The trim removed 5 bases at V and 6 bases at J, leaving 11 bases unmatched. The CDR3 contains 15 residues. CDR3 in DNA: TGTGCCAGCAGTCCAAGTGGGACAGGGTCGGCCGAGCAGTACCTC. It translates to CASSPSGTGSAEQYL.

As for this clonotype: Since a much larger clone is just one base distant, this may be a read error. The rearrangement joins TRBV6-5 to TRBJ2-3; TRBD2 agrees at 14 bases. The CDR3 totals 15 residues. Germline CDR1 reads MNHEY; CDR2 reads SVGAGI. CDR3 in amino acids: CASSRTSGGTDTQCF. Written as DNA, the CDR3 is TGTGCCAGCAGTCGGACTAGCGGGGGGACAGATACGCAGTGTTTT.

On this clonotype itself: Since a much larger clone is just one base distant, this may be a read error. The V and J genes are TRBV28 and TRBJ2-5, with 7 positions matching TRBD2. Trimming removed 10 bases from V and 1 base from J; junction bases left unmatched: 9. The length of the CDR3 is 14 residues. CDR1 is MDHEN and CDR2 is SYDVKM in the germline V gene. The chain's CDR3 is CATSDGRPQETQYF. The CDR3 region has the DNA TGTGCCACCTCCGACGGGAGGCCCCAAGAGACCCAGTACTTC.

Turning to this clonotype: One end of the junction varies from germline; a read error may be responsible. The rearrangement joins TRBV11-2 to TRBJ2-2; no definite D call. The length of the CDR3 is 13 residues. The germline V gene encodes CDR1 SGHAT and CDR2 FQNNGV. CDR3 residues: CARSLEADGELFF. CDR3 nucleotide sequence: TGTGCCAGGAGCTTAGAGGCTGACGGGGAGCTGTTTTTT.

V usage is TRBV11-2 and J usage is TRBJ2-7; 10 nucleotides agree with TRBD2. The CDR3 totals 14 residues. Germline loops: CDR1 SGHAT, CDR2 FQNNGV. The junction had 8 bases not matched to a gene; V was cut back by 7 bases and J by 5 bases. CDR3 residues: CASKMASGSNEQYF. The DNA of the CDR3 is TGTGCCAGCAAGATGGCTAGCGGGAGTAACGAGCAGTACTTC.